The sequence of this T cell receptor beta chain was determined in a study of blood T cells in healthy people across ages. CDR1 and CDR2 from the germline V gene are MGHDK and SYGVNS. The CDR3 contains 14 residues. The V end was cut by 3 bases, the J end by 5 bases, with 13 bases between. This clonotype was counted between two and nine times. No antigen is known for it. Alongside a J-beta primer mix, a sample-barcoded 5' primer served in a second PCR lasting about 6 to 11 cycles. Using its own MiXCR run on the 5' RACE reads, TCRdb lists one record per CDR3 protein. There are 350,000 to 450,000 distinct CDR3 sequences in the sample; 50% to 60% occur only once, and around 50% lies in the top ten. Study-level results: As age increased, TCR beta diversity per million T cells fell in a roughly linear fashion. Total diversity from one million sequenced T cells was likely underestimated.

The TCR was taken from a man aged 60 to 69 in good health. The sample taken for sequencing was blood. The chain couples TRBV25-1 to TRBJ2-5; either TRBD1 or TRBD2 may fit D (6 bases each). CDR3 loop: CASSDRGRGETQYF. The CDR3 DNA reads TGTGCCAGCAGTGATCGGGGGCGCGGGGAGACCCAGTACTTC. The whole variable domain, remainder taken from reference TRBV25-1 and TRBJ2-5, is EADIYQTPRYLVIGTGKKITLECSQTMGHDKMYWYQQDPGMELHLIHYSYGVNSTEKGDLSSESTVSRIRTEHFPLTLESARPSHTSQYLCASSDRGRGETQYFGPGTRLLVL.